The next 13 T cell receptor beta chains were all read from a single sample in a study of identical twins. TCRdb called the 5' RACE reads again in MiXCR, with one record for every CDR3 protein. The data show around 240,000 distinct CDR3 sequences, 8% to 11% seen once. Sequencing was carried out using memory T cells sorted from blood. These receptor sequences come from a man aged 45-65 years in good health.

Turning to this clonotype: An end of the junction does not agree with germline; a read error may underlie this. The V and J genes are TRBV11-2 and TRBJ1-1; unclear D gene. The CDR3 is made up of 15 amino acids. The germline CDR1 and CDR2 sequences are SGHAT and FQNNGV. CDR3 region: CASSEPKVQWTVAFF. The DNA of the CDR3 is TGTGCCAGCAGCGAGCCTAAGGTGCAGTGGACTGTAGCTTTCTTT.

This clonotype came up many times. The chain has TRBV10-3 and TRBJ2-7; 8 bases agree with TRBD2. The V and J ends lost 4 bases and 3 bases, in that order; junction bases with no gene match: 5. The germline CDR1 and CDR2 sequences are ENHRY and SYGVKD. The CDR3 is 14 residues long. The CDR3: CAISGRGGSYEQYF. Written as DNA, the CDR3 is TGTGCCATCAGTGGCCGGGGGGGGAGCTACGAGCAGTACTTC.

This clonotype showed up many times. V is TRBV12-3 or TRBV12-4 and J is TRBJ2-3, with D perhaps TRBD2 (5 bases). The V end lost 7 bases, the J end lost 8 bases, and 19 bases lay between the germline ends. There are 14 residues in the CDR3. CDR3 nucleotides: TGTGCCAGCACCCCGGGATCGCGGACGGGTACGCAGTATTTT. This translates into CASTPGSRTGTQYF.

This clonotype was seen at least ten times. The chain carries TRBV29-1 and TRBJ2-5, with D perhaps matching TRBD2 (6 bases). CDR1 and CDR2 from the germline V gene are SQVTM and ANQGSEA. CDR3 length equals 16 residues. V shed 0 bases and J shed 5 bases, with 19 bases lying between them. For the CDR3, the DNA is TGCAGCGTTGAAGATCCCCGGGAGAGTACCCGTGAGACCCAGTACTTC. Protein: CSVEDPRESTRETQYF.

The chain recombines TRBV25-1 with TRBJ2-1; TRBD2 matches 7 bases. The CDR3 runs 13 residues. Trimming removed 3 bases from V and 9 bases from J; junction bases left unmatched: 5. Germline V gene lookup returns CDR1 MGHDK and CDR2 SYGVNS. As DNA, the CDR3 is TGTGCCAGCAGTGAGGGAGGGTCCGGTGAGCAGTTCTTC. Translating it yields CASSEGGSGEQFF.

The rearrangement joins TRBV11-2 to TRBJ2-7; a weak D match, TRBD1 (6 bases). Trimming took 4 bases from V and 3 from J, leaving 16 bases between them. The germline V gene has CDR1 SGHAT and CDR2 FQNNGV. This CDR3 has 15 amino acids. CDR3 sequence: CASSYWTDPGYEQYF. CDR3 DNA: TGTGCCAGCAGCTACTGGACAGACCCCGGCTACGAGCAGTACTTC.

The rearrangement joins TRBV20-1 to TRBJ1-6; D possibly corresponds to TRBD1 (5 bases). The ends were cut back, 5 bases at V and 6 bases at J, with 14 bases in the middle. Germline loops: CDR1 DFQATT, CDR2 SNEGSKA (reference sequence). The CDR3 totals 14 residues. The CDR3 loop reads CSAAGRQLNSPLHF. In DNA, the CDR3 is TGCAGTGCTGCGGGACGACAGCTTAATTCACCCCTCCACTTT.

This sequence joins TRBV4-2 and TRBJ1-2; tentatively, D is TRBD1 (5 bases). The germline gives CDR1 LGHNA, CDR2 YNFKEQ. This CDR3 has 13 amino acids. V was shortened by 4 bases and J by 8 bases, with 14 bases between the two germline ends. CDR3 sequence: CASSPQGLRGYTF. In DNA form, the CDR3 reads TGTGCCAGCAGCCCTCAGGGACTACGGGGCTACACCTTC.

The rearrangement uses TRBV14 and TRBJ2-5; D unresolved. This CDR3 is built from 15 residues. Trimming shortened V by 3 bases and J by 1 base, and 12 bases separated the two germline ends. Germline values: CDR1 SGHDN, CDR2 FVKESK. The chain's CDR3 is CASSQRTDTQETQYF. The CDR3 nucleotides are TGTGCCAGCAGCCAGAGGACGGATACCCAAGAGACCCAGTACTTC. Together with reference TRBV14 and TRBJ2-5, the CDR3 gives the full variable domain: EAGVTQFPSHSVIEKGQTVTLRCDPISGHDNLYWYRRVMGKEIKFLLHFVKESKQDESGMPNNRFLAERTGGTYSTLKVQPAELEDSGVYFCASSQRTDTQETQYFGPGTRLLVL.

In regard to this clonotype: This may stem from a read error, because a much larger clone lies one nucleotide away. The chain joins TRBV10-3 to TRBJ2-7, with 9 bases aligning to TRBD2. Per germline, CDR1 ENHRY and CDR2 SYGVKD. The CDR3 is made up of 15 amino acids. J lost 6 bases, V lost 0 bases, and 6 bases had no gene match. The DNA for the CDR3 is TGTGCCATCAGTGAGTCGGGGCGGGAGGGTTGCGAGCAGTACTTC. It is translated as CAISESGREGCEQYF.

This chain uses TRBV6-2 or TRBV6-3 with TRBJ2-1; maybe TRBD2 (6 bases). CDR1 and CDR2 (germline): MNHEY, SVGEGT. V lost 5 bases and J lost 8, with 22 bases in between. This CDR3 region has 16 residues. The DNA for the CDR3 is TGTGCCAGCAGTACCCTGGGGGAGGCCCGGGAACATGAGCAGTTCTTC. This translates into CASSTLGEAREHEQFF.

Many counts were recorded for this clonotype. This chain uses TRBV11-2 with TRBJ2-5, with 9 bases matching TRBD2. J lost 6 bases, V lost 2 bases, and 7 bases had no gene match. The CDR3 covers 15 residues. CDR1 is SGHAT, CDR2 FQNNGV, per germline. The chain's CDR3 is CASSLSGTSKQTQYF. CDR3 bases: TGTGCCAGCAGCTTATCTGGGACTAGCAAACAGACCCAGTACTTC.

This clonotype was counted at least ten times. The chain couples TRBV20-1 to TRBJ1-1, with D tentatively TRBD1 (5 bases). This CDR3 contains 14 residues. CDR1 is DFQATT, CDR2 SNEGSKA, per germline (reference sequence). The V gene lost 2 bases and the J gene lost 4 bases, with 14 bases spanning the gap. In DNA form, the CDR3 reads TGCAGTGCTAGACGTAGGGGATTCTCCACTGAAGCTTTCTTT. Its protein is CSARRRGFSTEAFF.